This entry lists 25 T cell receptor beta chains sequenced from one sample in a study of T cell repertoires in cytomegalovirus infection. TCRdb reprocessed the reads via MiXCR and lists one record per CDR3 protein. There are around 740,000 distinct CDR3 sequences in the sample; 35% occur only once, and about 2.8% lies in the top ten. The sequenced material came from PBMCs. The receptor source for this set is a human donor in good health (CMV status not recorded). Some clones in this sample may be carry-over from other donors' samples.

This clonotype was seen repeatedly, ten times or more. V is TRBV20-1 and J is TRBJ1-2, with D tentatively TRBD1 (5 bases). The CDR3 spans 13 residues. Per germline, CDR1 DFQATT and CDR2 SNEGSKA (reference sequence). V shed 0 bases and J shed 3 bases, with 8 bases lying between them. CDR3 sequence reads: CSARDRADYGYTF. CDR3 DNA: TGCAGTGCTAGAGACAGGGCCGACTATGGCTACACCTTC.

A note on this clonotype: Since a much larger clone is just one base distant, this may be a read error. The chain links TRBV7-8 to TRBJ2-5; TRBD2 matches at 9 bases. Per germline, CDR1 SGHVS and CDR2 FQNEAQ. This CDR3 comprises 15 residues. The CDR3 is CASSVIAGVGETKYF. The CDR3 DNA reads TGTGCCAGCAGCGTGATAGCGGGGGTCGGAGAGACCAAGTACTTC.

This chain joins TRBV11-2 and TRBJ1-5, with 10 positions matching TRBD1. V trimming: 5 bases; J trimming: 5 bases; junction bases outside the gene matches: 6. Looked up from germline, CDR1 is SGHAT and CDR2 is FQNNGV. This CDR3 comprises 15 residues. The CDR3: CASSRRTGGDQPQHF. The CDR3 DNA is TGTGCCAGCAGCAGACGGACAGGGGGGGATCAGCCCCAGCATTTT.

Here the CDR3 DNA reads TGTGCCACCAGCAGAGATTCGTTAGGAGGGGACAGAGAAGAAAAACTGTTTTTT. Its translation: CATSRDSLGGDREEKLFF. The J gene is TRBJ1-4, the V gene TRBV15; 7 bases are shared with TRBD1. The CDR3 is 18 residues long. V lost 0 bases to trimming and J lost 8 bases; unmatched junction nucleotides: 15. CDR1 and CDR2 from the germline V gene are LNHNV and YYDKDF (reference sequence).

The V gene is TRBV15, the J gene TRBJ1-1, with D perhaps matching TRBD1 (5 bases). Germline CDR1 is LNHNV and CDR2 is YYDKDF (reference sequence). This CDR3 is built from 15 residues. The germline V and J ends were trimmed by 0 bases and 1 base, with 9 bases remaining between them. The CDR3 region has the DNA TGTGCCACCAGCAGAGATCAGGGTAGGAACACTGAAGCTTTCTTT. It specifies CATSRDQGRNTEAFF.

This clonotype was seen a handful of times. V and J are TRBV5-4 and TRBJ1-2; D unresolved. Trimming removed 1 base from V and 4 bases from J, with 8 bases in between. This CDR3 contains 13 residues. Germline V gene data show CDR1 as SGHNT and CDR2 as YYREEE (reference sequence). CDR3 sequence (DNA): TGTGCCAGCAGCTTGAAGGGTTCCTATGGCTACACCTTC. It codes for CASSLKGSYGYTF. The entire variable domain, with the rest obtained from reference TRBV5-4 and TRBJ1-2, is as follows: ETGVTQSPTHLIKTRGQQVTLRCSSQSGHNTVSWYQQALGQGPQFIFQYYREEENGRGNFPPRFSGLQFPNYSSELNVNALELDDSALYLCASSLKGSYGYTFGSGTRLTVV.

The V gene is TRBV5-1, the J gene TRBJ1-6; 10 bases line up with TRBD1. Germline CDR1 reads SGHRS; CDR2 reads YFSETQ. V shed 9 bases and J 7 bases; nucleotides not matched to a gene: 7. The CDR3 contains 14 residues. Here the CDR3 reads CATKRDRGNSPLHF. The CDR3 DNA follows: TGCGCCACCAAGCGGGACAGGGGAAATTCACCCCTCCACTTT.

The CDR3 here is CASSVRVGANTEAFF. DNA of the CDR3: TGTGCCAGTAGTGTCCGGGTCGGAGCTAACACTGAAGCTTTCTTT. The chain has TRBV19 and TRBJ1-1; D ambiguous. Trimming shortened V by 5 bases and J by 2 bases, and 15 bases separated the two germline ends. The CDR3 is 15 amino acids. Germline CDR1 and CDR2: LNHDA and SQIVND (reference sequence).

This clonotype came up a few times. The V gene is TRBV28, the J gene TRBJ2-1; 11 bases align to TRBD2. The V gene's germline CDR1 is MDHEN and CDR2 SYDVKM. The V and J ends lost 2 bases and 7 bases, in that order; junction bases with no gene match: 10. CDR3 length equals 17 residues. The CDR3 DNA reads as TGTGCCAGCAGTTTAGTGCGGGGTAGCGGGAGGGATAATGAGCAGTTCTTC. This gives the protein CASSLVRGSGRDNEQFF.

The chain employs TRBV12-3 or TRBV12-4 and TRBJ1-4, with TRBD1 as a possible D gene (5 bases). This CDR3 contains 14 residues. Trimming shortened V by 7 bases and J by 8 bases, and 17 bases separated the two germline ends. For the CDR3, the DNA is TGTGCCAGCACCCTAGGGGCATCAAGGGAAAAACTGTTTTTT. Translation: CASTLGASREKLFF.

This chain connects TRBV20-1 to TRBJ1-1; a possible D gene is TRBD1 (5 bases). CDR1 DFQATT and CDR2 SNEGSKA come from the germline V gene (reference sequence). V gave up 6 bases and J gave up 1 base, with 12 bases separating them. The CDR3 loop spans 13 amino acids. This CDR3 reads CSAGEQSNTEAFF. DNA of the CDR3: TGCAGTGCGGGGGAACAGTCGAACACTGAAGCTTTCTTT.

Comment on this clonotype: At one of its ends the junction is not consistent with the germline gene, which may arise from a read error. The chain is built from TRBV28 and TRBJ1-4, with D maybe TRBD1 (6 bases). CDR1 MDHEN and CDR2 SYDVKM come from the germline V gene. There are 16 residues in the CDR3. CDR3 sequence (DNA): TGTGCCAGCACCCCACGAAACTGGGGGGCGGATGAACAACTGTATTTT. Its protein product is CASTPRNWGADEQLYF.

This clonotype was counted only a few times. CDR3 sequence: CASSEGQGPANEKLFF. The CDR3 coding sequence is TGTGCCAGCAGCGAAGGACAGGGGCCCGCTAATGAAAAACTGTTTTTT. The gene calls are TRBV28 and TRBJ1-4; 9 bases match TRBD1. The V segment lost 6 bases and the J segment 3 bases; nucleotides outside the gene matches: 8. CDR3 size: 16 residues. Germline loops: CDR1 MDHEN, CDR2 SYDVKM.

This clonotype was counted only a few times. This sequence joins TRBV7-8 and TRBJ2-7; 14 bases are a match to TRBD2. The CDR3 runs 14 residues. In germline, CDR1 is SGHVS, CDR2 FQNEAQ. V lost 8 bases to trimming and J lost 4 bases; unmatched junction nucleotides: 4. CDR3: CASGLAGGRYEQYF. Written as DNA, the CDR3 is TGTGCCAGCGGACTAGCGGGGGGAAGGTACGAGCAGTACTTC.

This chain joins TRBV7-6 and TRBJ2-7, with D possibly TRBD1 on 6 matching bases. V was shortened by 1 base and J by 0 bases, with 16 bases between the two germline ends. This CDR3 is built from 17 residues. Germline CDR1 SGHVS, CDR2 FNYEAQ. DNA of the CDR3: TGTGCCAGCAGCTTAGTCGGCAGGGGCACGGACTCCTACGAGCAGTACTTC. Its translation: CASSLVGRGTDSYEQYF.

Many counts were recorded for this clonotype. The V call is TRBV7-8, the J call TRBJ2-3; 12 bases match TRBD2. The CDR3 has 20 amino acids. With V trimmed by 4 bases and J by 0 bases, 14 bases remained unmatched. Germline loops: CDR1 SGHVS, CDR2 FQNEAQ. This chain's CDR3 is CASSSKLAGGAGSSTDTQYF. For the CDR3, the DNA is TGTGCCAGCAGCTCGAAGCTAGCGGGGGGGGCCGGGAGCAGCACAGATACGCAGTATTTT.

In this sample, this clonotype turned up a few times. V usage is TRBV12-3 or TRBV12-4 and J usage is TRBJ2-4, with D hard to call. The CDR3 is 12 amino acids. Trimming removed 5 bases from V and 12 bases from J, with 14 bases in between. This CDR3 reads CASSNKPGSQYF. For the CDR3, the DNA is TGTGCCAGCAGTAACAAACCGGGTAGTCAGTACTTC.

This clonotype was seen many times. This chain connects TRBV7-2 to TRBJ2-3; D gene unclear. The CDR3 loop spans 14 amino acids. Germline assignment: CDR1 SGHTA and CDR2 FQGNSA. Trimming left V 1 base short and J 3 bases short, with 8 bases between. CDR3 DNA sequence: TGTGCCAGCAGCTTAGATGCAGGAACAGATACGCAGTATTTT. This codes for CASSLDAGTDTQYF. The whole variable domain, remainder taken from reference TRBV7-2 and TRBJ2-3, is GAGVSQSPSNKVTEKGKDVELRCDPISGHTALYWYRQSLGQGLEFLIYFQGNSAPDKSGLPSDRFSAERTGGSVSTLTIQRTQQEDSAVYLCASSLDAGTDTQYFGPGTRLTVL.

CDR3 coding DNA: TGTGCCAGCAGCTCGTCTCACCGTAGTTCACCCCTCCACTTT. Translating it yields CASSSSHRSSPLHF. The chain couples TRBV28 to TRBJ1-6; D remains unclear. The V gene lost 6 bases and the J gene lost 9 bases, with 15 bases spanning the gap. The CDR3 spans 14 residues. Germline V gene data show CDR1 as MDHEN and CDR2 as SYDVKM.

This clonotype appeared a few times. In DNA, the CDR3 is TGTGCCAGCAGCCCGCAGCCTTTTGGAAACACCATATATTTT. Protein: CASSPQPFGNTIYF. This chain connects TRBV11-2 to TRBJ1-3; no firm D call. Germline CDR1 and CDR2: SGHAT and FQNNGV. V lost 5 bases and J lost 3, with 11 bases in between. There are 14 residues in the CDR3.

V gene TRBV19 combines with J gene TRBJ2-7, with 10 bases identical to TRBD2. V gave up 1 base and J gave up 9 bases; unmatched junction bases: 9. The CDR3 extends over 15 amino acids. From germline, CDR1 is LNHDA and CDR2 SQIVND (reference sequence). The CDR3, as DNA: TGTGCCAGTAGTATAGGACTAGCGGGTTTCGACGCGCAGTACTTC. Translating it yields CASSIGLAGFDAQYF. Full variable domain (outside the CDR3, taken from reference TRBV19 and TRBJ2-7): DGGITQSPKYLFRKEGQNVTLSCEQNLNHDAMYWYRQDPGQGLRLIYYSQIVNDFQKGDIAEGYSVSREKKESFPLTVTSAQKNPTAFYLCASSIGLAGFDAQYFGPGTRLTVT.

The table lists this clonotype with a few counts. The CDR3 DNA follows: TGTGCCAGCAGCTTAGACGTGGGCGTGGGGGGTCGGCTGGTGACTGAAGCTTTCTTT. It codes for CASSLDVGVGGRLVTEAFF. This chain uses TRBV7-2 with TRBJ1-1; possible D gene TRBD1, 5 bases. The CDR3 contains 19 residues. Trimming cost V 1 base and J 5 bases, with 26 bases left between them. Germline values: CDR1 SGHTA, CDR2 FQGNSA. Drawing the rest from reference TRBV7-2 and TRBJ1-1, the complete variable domain is GAGVSQSPSNKVTEKGKDVELRCDPISGHTALYWYRQSLGQGLEFLIYFQGNSAPDKSGLPSDRFSAERTGGSVSTLTIQRTQQEDSAVYLCASSLDVGVGGRLVTEAFFGQGTRLTVV.

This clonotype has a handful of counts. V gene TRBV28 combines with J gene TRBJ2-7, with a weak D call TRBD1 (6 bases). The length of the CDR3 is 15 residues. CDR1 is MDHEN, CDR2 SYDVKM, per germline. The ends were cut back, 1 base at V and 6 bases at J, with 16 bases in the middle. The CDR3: CASSLYAQGSSEQYF. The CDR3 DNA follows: TGTGCCAGCAGTTTATATGCACAGGGTTCTAGCGAGCAGTACTTC.

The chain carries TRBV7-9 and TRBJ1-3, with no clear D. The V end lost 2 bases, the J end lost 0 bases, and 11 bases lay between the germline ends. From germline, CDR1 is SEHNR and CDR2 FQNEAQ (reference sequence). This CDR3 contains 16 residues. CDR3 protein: CASSLSGRFSGNTIYF. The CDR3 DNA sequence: TGTGCCAGCAGCTTAAGCGGACGGTTCTCTGGAAACACCATATATTTT. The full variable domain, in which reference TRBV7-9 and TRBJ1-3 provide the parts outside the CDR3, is DTGVSQNPRHKITKRGQNVTFRCDPISEHNRLYWYRQTLGQGPEFLTYFQNEAQLEKSRLLSDRFSAERPKGSFSTLEIQRTEQGDSAMYLCASSLSGRFSGNTIYFGEGSWLTVV.

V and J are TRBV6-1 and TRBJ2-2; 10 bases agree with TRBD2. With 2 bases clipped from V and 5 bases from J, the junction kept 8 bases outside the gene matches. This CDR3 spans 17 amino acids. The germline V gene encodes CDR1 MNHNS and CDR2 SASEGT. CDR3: CASSERSGGAGTGELFF. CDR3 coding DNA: TGTGCCAGCAGTGAACGGAGCGGGGGGGCGGGGACCGGGGAGCTGTTTTTT.